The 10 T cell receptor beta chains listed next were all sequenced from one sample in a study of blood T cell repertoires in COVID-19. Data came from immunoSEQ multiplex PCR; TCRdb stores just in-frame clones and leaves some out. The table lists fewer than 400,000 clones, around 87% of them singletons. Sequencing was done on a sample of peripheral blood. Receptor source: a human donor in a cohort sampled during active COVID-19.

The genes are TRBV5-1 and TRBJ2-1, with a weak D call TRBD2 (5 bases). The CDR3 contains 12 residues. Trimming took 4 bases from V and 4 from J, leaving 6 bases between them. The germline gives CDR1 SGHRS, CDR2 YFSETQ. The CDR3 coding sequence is TGCGCCAGCAGCGGACTGTACAATGAGCAGTTCTTC. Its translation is CASSGLYNEQFF.

CDR3 protein: CASSVRQVSTGELFF. CDR3 nucleotides: TGTGCCAGCAGTGTTAGGCAGGTGTCCACCGGGGAGCTGTTTTTT. The V call is TRBV2, the J call TRBJ2-2; D gene unclear. V was trimmed by 4 bases and J by 4 bases, leaving 13 bases between them. Germline V lookup: CDR1 SNHLY, CDR2 FYNNEI. There are 15 residues in the CDR3.

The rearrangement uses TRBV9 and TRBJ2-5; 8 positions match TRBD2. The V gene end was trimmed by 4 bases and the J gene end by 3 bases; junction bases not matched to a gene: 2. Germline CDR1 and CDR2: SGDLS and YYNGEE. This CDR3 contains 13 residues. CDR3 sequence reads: CASSQAGEETQYF. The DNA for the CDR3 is TGTGCCAGCAGCCAAGCGGGAGAAGAGACCCAGTACTTC.

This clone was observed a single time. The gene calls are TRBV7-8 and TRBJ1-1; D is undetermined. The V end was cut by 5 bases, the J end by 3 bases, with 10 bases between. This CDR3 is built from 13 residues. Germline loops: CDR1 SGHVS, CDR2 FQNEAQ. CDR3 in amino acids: CASSRYRDTEAFF. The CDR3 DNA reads TGTGCCAGCAGCCGCTACAGAGACACTGAAGCTTTCTTT.

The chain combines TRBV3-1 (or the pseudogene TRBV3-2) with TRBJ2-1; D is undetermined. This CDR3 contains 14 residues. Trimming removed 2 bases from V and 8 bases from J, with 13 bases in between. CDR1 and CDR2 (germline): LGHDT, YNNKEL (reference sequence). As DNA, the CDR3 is TGTGCCAGCAGCCAACTCGTCGGAGTGTATGAGCAGTTCTTC. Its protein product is CASSQLVGVYEQFF.

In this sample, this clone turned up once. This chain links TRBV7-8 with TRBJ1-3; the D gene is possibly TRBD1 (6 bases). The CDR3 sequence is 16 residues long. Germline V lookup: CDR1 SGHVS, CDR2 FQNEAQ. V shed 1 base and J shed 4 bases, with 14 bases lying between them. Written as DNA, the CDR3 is TGTGCCAGCAGCTTAGGGATGGGGGCGATCGGAAACACCATATATTTT. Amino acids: CASSLGMGAIGNTIYF.

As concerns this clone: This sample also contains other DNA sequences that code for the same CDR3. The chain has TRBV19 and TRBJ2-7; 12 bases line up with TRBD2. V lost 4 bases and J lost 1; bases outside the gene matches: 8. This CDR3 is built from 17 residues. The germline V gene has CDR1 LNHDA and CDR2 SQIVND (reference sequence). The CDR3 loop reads CASSTSGLAGSSYEQYF. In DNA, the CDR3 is TGTGCCAGTAGTACCTCCGGACTAGCGGGAAGTTCCTACGAGCAGTACTTC.

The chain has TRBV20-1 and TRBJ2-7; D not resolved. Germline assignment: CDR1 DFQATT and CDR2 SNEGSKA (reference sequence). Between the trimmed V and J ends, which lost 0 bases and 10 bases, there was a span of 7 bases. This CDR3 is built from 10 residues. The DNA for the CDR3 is TGCAGTGCTAGAGATCTTTATCAGTACTTC. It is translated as CSARDLYQYF.

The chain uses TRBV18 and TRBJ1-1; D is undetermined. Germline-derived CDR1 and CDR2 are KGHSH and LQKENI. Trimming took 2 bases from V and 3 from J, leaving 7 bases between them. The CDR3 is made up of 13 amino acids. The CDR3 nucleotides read TGTGCCAGCTCACCAAATTCGGACACTGAAGCTTTCTTT. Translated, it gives CASSPNSDTEAFF.

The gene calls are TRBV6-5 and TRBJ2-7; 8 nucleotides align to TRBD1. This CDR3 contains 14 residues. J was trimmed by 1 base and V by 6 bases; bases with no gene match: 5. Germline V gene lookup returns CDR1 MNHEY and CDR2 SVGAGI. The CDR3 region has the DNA TGTGCCAGCAGGTCTACAGGGGGTTCCTACGAGCAGTACTTC. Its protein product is CASRSTGGSYEQYF.